This T cell receptor (beta chain) comes out of a study of cytomegalovirus exposure and HLA in healthy donors. As to this clone: As yet, its antigen is unknown.

Study conclusions and caveats: The study reported that TCR beta sequences accurately predicted HLA-A and HLA-B alleles in most subjects.

PCR employed 60 Vbeta and 13 Jbeta primers. Assay: immunoSEQ multiplex PCR; the TCRdb copy retains only in-frame clones and omits some. The sample table sets out under 150,000 clones. The sample was PBMCs. The TCR was taken from a woman aged 55-70 years in good health and CMV-seronegative.

The CDR3: CASSQDEVWFEQYF. CDR3 nucleotide sequence: TGTGCCAGCAGCCAAGACGAGGTCTGGTTCGAGCAGTACTTC. The J gene is TRBJ2-7, the V gene TRBV4-2; D is uncertain. Deletions cut 0 bases from V and 6 bases from J, with 12 bases between. The CDR3 spans 14 residues. Germline V gene lookup returns CDR1 LGHNA and CDR2 YNFKEQ.